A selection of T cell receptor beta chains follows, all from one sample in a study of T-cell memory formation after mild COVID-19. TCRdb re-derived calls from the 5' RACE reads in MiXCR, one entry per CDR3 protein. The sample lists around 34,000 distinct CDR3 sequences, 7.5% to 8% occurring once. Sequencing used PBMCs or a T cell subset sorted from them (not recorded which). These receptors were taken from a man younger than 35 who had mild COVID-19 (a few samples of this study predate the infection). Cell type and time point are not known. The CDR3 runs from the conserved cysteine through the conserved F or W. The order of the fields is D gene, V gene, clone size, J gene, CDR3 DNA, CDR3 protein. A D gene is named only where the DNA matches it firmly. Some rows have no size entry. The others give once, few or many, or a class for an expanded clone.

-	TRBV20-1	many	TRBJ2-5	TGCAGTGCCGGGGCCGAAGTGCTGGAGACCCAGTACTTC	CSAGAEVLETQYF
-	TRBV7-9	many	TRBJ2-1	TGTGCCAGCAGTTATGACAGGAGTGAGCAGTTCTTC	CASSYDRSEQFF
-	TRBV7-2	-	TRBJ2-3	TGTGCCAGCAGCTTATCCGTCCCAGATACGCAGTATTTT	CASSLSVPDTQYF
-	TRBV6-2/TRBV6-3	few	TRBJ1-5	TGTGCCAGCAGTTACTCTAAGGCAGGCCGCCATAGCAATCAGCCCCAGCATTTT	CASSYSKAGRHSNQPQHF
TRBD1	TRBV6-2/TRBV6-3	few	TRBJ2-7	TGTGCCAGCACACTCCTCCGGGACAGGGACCACGAGCAGTACTTC	CASTLLRDRDHEQYF
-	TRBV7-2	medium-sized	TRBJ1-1	TGTGCCAGCAGCTGGGACACGTCTGAAGCTTTCTTT	CASSWDTSEAFF
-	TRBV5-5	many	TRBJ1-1	TGTGCCAGCAGCTTCAGGGCCAAGAACACTGAAGCTTTCTTT	CASSFRAKNTEAFF
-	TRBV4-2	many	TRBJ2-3	TGTGCCAGCAGCCAAGATAAAAGGGCAGCACGTTTCAGCACAGATACGCAGTATTTT	CASSQDKRAARFSTDTQYF
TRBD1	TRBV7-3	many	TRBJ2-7	TGTGCCAGCTCCGGGACAGGGGAGTACGAGCAGTACTTC	CASSGTGEYEQYF
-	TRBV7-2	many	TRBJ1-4	TGTGCCAGCAGCAACCAGAAAGGGCATGAAAAACTGTTTTTT	CASSNQKGHEKLFF
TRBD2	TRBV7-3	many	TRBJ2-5	TGTGCCAGCAGGCCCGATAGCGGGGGGGCAGCGGCGACCCAGTACTTC	CASRPDSGGAAATQYF
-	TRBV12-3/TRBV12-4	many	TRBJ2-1	TGTGCCAGCAGTTCATGGCGGGACGGCCACGGGCAGTTCTTC	CASSSWRDGHGQFF
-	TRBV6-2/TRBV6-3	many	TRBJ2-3	TGTGCCAGCAGCTACGCAGCATGGGATACGCAGTATTTT	CASSYAAWDTQYF
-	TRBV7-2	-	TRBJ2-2	TGTGCCAGCAGCAGAGGGCCAGGGAACACCGGGGAGCTGTTTTTT	CASSRGPGNTGELFF
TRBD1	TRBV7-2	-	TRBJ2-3	TGTGCCAGCAGCCTAACAGGACAGGTGATCGCAGATACGCAGTATTTT	CASSLTGQVIADTQYF
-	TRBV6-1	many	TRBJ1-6	TGTGCCAGCAGTGTGGACGTCGGCTCACCCCTCCACTTT	CASSVDVGSPLHF
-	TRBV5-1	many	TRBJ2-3	TGCGCCAGCAGCTTAGACAGCGTCACAGATACGCAGTATTTT	CASSLDSVTDTQYF
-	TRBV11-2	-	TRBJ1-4	TGTGCCAGCAGCTTGGGTCTCGGGGGTGGCCGCCTGGGTGAAAAACTGTTTTTT	CASSLGLGGGRLGEKLFF
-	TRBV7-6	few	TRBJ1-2	TGTGCCAGCAGCCGAAACAGGGACCTAGGCTATGGCTACACCTTC	CASSRNRDLGYGYTF
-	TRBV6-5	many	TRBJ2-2	TGTGCCAGCAGGCCCGTTGGGGGACGGTACACCGGGGAGCTGTTTTTT	CASRPVGGRYTGELFF
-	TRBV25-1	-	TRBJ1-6	TGTGCCAGCTCCTACACGGATAATTCACCCCTCCACTTT	CASSYTDNSPLHF
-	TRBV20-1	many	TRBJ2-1	TGCAGTGCTAGAGCCACAGGGAGGTACAATGAGCAGTTCTTC	CSARATGRYNEQFF
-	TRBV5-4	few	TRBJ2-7	TGTGCCAGCAGCTTGGCCCGGGGCAGAGGGCTCGAGCAGTACTTC	CASSLARGRGLEQYF
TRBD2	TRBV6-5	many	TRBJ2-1	TGTGCCAGCAGTTACTCGTTTAGCGGGGCTTTTTACAATGAGCAGTTCTTC	CASSYSFSGAFYNEQFF
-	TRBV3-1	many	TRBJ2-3	TGTGCCACCTCCGGGCCGATCCGCAGGGATATAGGAACAGATACGCAGTATTTT	CATSGPIRRDIGTDTQYF
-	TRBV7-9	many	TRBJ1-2	TGTGCCAGCAGCCCAGGGAAATCAGCTTCTAACTATGGCTACACCTTC	CASSPGKSASNYGYTF
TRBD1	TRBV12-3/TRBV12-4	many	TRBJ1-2	TGTGCCAGCAGTCAACAGGGGGCGAAAGGCTACACCTTC	CASSQQGAKGYTF
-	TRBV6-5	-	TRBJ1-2	TGTGCCAGCAGTTACTCGGGTGGGCAGGCAAGTGGCTACACCTTC	CASSYSGGQASGYTF
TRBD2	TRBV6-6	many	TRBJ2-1	TGTGCCAGCAGTCCCTTCGGGCGGGGGGCCCAAAACAATGAGCAGTTCTTC	CASSPFGRGAQNNEQFF
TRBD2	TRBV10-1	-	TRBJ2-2	TGCGCCAGCCCCGGGGGGGCGGGGGGTACCACCGGGGAGCTGTTTTTT	CASPGGAGGTTGELFF
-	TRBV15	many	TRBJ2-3	TGTGCCACCAGCGGATGGGACCTCACAGATACGCAGTATTTT	CATSGWDLTDTQYF
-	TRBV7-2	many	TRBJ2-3	TGTGCCAGCAGCTTCGGCCCAGGGGGGGCCGCAGATACGCAGTATTTT	CASSFGPGGAADTQYF
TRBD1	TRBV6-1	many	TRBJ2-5	TGTGCCAGCAGTGAAGCGACAGGGGGCCAAGAGACCCAGTACTTC	CASSEATGGQETQYF
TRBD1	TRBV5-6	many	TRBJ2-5	TGTGCCAGCAGCTTGGGGCTGAACAGGGGGGCAGAGACCCAGTACTTC	CASSLGLNRGAETQYF
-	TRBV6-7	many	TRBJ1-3	TGTGCCAGCAGGCTACTCGAGGGGCAGGTCTCTGGAAACACCATATATTTT	CASRLLEGQVSGNTIYF
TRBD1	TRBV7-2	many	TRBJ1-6	TGTGCCAGCAGCCAGACAGGGTTCTATAATTCACCCCTCCACTTT	CASSQTGFYNSPLHF
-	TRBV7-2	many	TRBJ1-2	TGTGCCAGCAGCTTAGCGCCAGGGGCCGTTGGCTACACCTTC	CASSLAPGAVGYTF
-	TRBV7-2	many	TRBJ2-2	TGTGCCAGCCTCCTTAGGCGAGGCGCCGGGGAGCTGTTTTTT	CASLLRRGAGELFF
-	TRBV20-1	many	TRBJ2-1	TGCAGTGCTATGCCTGGACGGGGATCCTACAATGAGCAGTTCTTC	CSAMPGRGSYNEQFF
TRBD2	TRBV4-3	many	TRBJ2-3	TGCGCCAGCAGCCGACTAGGCGGGGGGGGACCAGATACGCAGTATTTT	CASSRLGGGGPDTQYF
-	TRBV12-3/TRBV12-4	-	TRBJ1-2	TGTGCCAGCAGCTCCATGCAGGGTGACGCCTATGGCTACACCTTC	CASSSMQGDAYGYTF
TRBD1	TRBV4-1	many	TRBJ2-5	TGCGCCAGCAGCCTTACAGGGGAACAGACCCAGTACTTC	CASSLTGEQTQYF
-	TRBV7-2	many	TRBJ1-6	TGTGCCAGCACATATGCCGCGGTTAATTCACCCCTCCACTTT	CASTYAAVNSPLHF
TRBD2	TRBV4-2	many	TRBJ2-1	TGTGCCAGCAGCCGGGAGACTAGCGGGTACAATGAGCAGTTCTTC	CASSRETSGYNEQFF
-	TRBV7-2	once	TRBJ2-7	TGTGCCAGCAGCTTAGGAGTCGCGGAGCAGTACTTC	CASSLGVAEQYF
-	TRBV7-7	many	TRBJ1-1	TGTGCTAGCAGCCGAGACAGCAACACTGAAGCTTTCTTT	CASSRDSNTEAFF
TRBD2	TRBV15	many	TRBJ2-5	TGTGCCACCAGCAGAGGAGGAGCGGGGTTGGGAGAGACCCAGTACTTC	CATSRGGAGLGETQYF
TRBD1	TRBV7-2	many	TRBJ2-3	TGTGCCAGCAGCTTAGCGCCTCAGGGGGTCAGAACGCAGTATTTT	CASSLAPQGVRTQYF
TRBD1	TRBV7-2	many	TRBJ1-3	TGTGCCAGCAGCTTAGAAGGGACAGTTGGAAACACCATATATTTT	CASSLEGTVGNTIYF
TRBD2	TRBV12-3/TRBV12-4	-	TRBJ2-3	TGTGCCAGCAGTACCAGCGGGGGGGCCGCAGATACGCAGTATTTT	CASSTSGGAADTQYF
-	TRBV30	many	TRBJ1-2	TGTGCCTGGAGTGTACCCGGAGCTGGCTATGGCTACACCTTC	CAWSVPGAGYGYTF
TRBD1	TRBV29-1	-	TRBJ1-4	TGCAGCGTCGCCTCGACAGGGTATGAAAAACTGTTTTTT	CSVASTGYEKLFF
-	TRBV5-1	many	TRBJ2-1	TGCGCCAGCAAGGACACGAGCTCCTACAATGAGCAGTTCTTC	CASKDTSSYNEQFF
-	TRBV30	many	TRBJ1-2	TGTGCCTGGAAGGGTTACGGGCCATATGGCTACACCTTC	CAWKGYGPYGYTF
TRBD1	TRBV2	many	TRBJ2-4	TGTGCCAGCAGGGCCGGGACAGGGGGAGACATTCAGTACTTC	CASRAGTGGDIQYF